This T cell receptor beta chain was observed in a study of T cell responses to AZD1222 COVID-19 vaccine. Across the study: Analysis merged second doses at about 4 or about 12 weeks.

The method was immunoSEQ multiplex PCR; TCRdb's version includes in-frame clones alone and lacks a portion of them. The sample carries about 130,000 clones, more than 70% recorded once. Sequenced here: peripheral blood, sampled on day 0 of AZD1222 vaccination. The source is an adult in good health.

CDR3 residues: CASSEIRADYGYTF. The CDR3 coding sequence is TGTGCCAGTAGTGAGATTAGGGCAGACTATGGCTACACCTTC. The V call is TRBV19, the J call TRBJ1-2; D is unresolved. The ends were cut back, 5 bases at V and 3 bases at J, with 13 bases in the middle. CDR1 LNHDA and CDR2 SQIVND come from the germline V gene (reference sequence). This CDR3 contains 14 residues.